Many counts were recorded for the clone carrying this T cell receptor (beta chain). V was pared by 6 bases and J by 3 bases, with 11 bases between. The CDR3 spans 13 residues. The germline gives CDR1 MNHEY, CDR2 SMNVEV (reference sequence). This sample was taken from a study of T cells in Graves' hyperthyroidism and ophthalmopathy. Authors of the study amplified TCR beta CDR3 regions from RNA transcripts. An initial round of RT-PCR targeting the TCR CDR3 relied on the HTBI primer set. Using its own MiXCR run on the multiplex PCR reads, TCRdb lists one record per CDR3 protein. The profile shows a few hundred thousand distinct CDR3 sequences, approximately 15% of them singletons.

The sequencing input was blood. The TCR sequence derives from a man younger than 40 with Graves' hyperthyroidism that later progressed to Graves' ophthalmopathy. The rearrangement links TRBV27 to TRBJ2-5; the D gene is possibly TRBD1 (6 bases). The CDR3 loop is CASRPSGEETQYF. The CDR3 DNA reads as TGTGCCAGCAGGCCTTCAGGGGAAGAGACCCAGTACTTC.